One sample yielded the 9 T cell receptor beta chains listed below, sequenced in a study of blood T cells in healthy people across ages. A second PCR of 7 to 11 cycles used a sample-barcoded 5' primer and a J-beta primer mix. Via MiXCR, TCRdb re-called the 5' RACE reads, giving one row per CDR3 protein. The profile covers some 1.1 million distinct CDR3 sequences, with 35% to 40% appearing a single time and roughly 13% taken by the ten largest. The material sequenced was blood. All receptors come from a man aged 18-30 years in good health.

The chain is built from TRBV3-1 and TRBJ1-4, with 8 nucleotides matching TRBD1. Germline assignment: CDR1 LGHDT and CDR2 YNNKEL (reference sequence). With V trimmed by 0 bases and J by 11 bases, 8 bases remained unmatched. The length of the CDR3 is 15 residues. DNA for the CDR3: TGTGCCAGCAGCCAAGATAGAACAGGGGGTAGTAAACTGTTTTTT. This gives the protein CASSQDRTGGSKLFF. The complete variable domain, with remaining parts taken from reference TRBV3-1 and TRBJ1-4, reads DTAVSQTPKYLVTQMGNDKSIKCEQNLGHDTMYWYKQDSKKFLKIMFSYNNKELIINETVPNRFSPKSPDKAHLNLHINSLELGDSAVYFCASSQDRTGGSKLFFGSGTQLSVL.

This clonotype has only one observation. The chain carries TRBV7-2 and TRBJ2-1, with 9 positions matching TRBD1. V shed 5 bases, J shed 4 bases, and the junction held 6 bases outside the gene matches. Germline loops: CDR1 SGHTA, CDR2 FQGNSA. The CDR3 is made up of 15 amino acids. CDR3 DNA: TGTGCCAGCAGCCCCGGGACAGGGCGGTACAATGAGCAGTTCTTC. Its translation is CASSPGTGRYNEQFF.

The CDR3: CSARDRRLAYEQYF. The CDR3 DNA follows: TGCAGTGCTAGAGATCGCCGACTGGCCTACGAGCAGTACTTC. The chain combines TRBV20-1 with TRBJ2-5; D is uncertain. The J call may be mistaken, given a closer DNA end match to TRBJ2-7. Germline V CDR1 and CDR2: DFQATT, SNEGSKA (reference sequence). CDR3 size: 14 residues.

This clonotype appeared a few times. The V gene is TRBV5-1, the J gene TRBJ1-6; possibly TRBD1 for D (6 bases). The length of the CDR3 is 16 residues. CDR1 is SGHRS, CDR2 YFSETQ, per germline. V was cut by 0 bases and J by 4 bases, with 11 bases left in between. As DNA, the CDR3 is TGCGCCAGCAGCTTGGCGGGGGCCGGATATAATTCACCCCTCCACTTT. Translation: CASSLAGAGYNSPLHF.

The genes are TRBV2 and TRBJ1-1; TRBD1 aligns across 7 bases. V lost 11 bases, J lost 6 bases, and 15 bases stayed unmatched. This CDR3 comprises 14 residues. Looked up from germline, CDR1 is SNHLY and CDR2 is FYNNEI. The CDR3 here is CAGDRALRGSEAFF. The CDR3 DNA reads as TGTGCCGGCGACAGGGCCCTCCGGGGGTCTGAAGCTTTCTTT.

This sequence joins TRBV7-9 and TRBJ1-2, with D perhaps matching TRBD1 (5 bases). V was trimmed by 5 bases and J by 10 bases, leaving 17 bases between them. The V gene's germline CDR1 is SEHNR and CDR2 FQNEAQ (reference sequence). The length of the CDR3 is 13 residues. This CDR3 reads CASSVKGPGLYTF. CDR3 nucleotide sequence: TGTGCCAGCAGCGTAAAGGGGCCTGGGCTCTACACCTTC.

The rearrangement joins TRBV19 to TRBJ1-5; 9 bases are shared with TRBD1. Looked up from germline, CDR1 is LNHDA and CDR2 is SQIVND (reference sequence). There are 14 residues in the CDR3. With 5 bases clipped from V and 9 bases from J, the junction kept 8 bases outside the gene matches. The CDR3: CASSVGQGHWPQHF. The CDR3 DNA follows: TGTGCCAGTAGTGTCGGACAGGGGCACTGGCCCCAGCATTTT. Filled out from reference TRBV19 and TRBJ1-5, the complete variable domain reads DGGITQSPKYLFRKEGQNVTLSCEQNLNHDAMYWYRQDPGQGLRLIYYSQIVNDFQKGDIAEGYSVSREKKESFPLTVTSAQKNPTAFYLCASSVGQGHWPQHFGDGTRLSIL.

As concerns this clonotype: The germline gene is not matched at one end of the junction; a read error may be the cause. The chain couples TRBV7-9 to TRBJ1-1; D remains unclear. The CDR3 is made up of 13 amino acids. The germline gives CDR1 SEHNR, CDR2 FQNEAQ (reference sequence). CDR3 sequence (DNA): TGCGCCAGCAGCTTGGGTGCTAGCACTGAAGCTTTCTTT. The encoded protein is CASSLGASTEAFF.

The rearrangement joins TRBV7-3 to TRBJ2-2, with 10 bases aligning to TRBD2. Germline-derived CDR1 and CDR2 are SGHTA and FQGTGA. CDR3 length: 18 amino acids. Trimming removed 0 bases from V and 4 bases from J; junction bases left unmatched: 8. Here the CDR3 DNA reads TGTGCCAGCAGCTTAACAGCGGGGGGGCCGGTAGTCACCGGGGAGCTGTTTTTT. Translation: CASSLTAGGPVVTGELFF. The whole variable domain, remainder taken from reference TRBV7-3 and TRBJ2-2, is GAGVSQTPSNKVTEKGKYVELRCDPISGHTALYWYRQSLGQGPEFLIYFQGTGAADDSGLPNDRFFAVRPEGSVSTLKIQRTERGDSAVYLCASSLTAGGPVVTGELFFGEGSRLTVL.